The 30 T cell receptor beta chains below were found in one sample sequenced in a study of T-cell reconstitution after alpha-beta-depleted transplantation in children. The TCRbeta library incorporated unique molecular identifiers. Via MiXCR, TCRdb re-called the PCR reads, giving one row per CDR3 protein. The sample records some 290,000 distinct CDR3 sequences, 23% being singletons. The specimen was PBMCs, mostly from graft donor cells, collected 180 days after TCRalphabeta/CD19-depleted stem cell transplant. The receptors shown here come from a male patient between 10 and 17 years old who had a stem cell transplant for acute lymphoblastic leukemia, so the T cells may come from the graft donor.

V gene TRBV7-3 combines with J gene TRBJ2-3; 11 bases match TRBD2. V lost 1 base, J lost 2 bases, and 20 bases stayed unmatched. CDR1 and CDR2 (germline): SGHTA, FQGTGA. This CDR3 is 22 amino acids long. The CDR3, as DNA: TGTGCCAGCAGCTTAAACGCCCTCCGGGGTAGCGGGAGGGCCGGTCCCACAGATACGCAGTATTTT. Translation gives CASSLNALRGSGRAGPTDTQYF.

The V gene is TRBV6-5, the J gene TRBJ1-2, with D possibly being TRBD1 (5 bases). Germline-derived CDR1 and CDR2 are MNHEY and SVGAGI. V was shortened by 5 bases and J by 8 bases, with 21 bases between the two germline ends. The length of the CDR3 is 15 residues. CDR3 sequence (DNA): TGTGCCAGCAGTAACCGGGGCATAAGTCGGAACGGCTACACCTTC. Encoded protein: CASSNRGISRNGYTF.

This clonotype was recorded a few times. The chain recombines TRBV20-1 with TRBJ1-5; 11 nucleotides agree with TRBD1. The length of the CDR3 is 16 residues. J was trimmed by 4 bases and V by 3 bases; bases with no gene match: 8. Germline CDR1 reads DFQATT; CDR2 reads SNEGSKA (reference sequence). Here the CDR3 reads CSARRDRGFTNQPQHF. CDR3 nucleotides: TGCAGTGCTAGGAGGGACAGGGGGTTTACAAATCAGCCCCAGCATTTT.

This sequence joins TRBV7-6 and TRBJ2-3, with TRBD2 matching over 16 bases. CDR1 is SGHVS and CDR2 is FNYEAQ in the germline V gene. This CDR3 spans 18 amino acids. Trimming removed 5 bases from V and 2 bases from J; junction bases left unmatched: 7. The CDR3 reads CASSPGLAGGPDTDTQYF. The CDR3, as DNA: TGTGCCAGCAGCCCGGGACTAGCGGGAGGGCCCGACACAGATACGCAGTATTTT. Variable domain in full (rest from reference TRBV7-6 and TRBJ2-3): GAGVSQSPRYKVTKRGQDVALRCDPISGHVSLYWYRQALGQGPEFLTYFNYEAQQDKSGLPNDRFSAERPEGSISTLTIQRTEQRDSAMYRCASSPGLAGGPDTDTQYFGPGTRLTVL.

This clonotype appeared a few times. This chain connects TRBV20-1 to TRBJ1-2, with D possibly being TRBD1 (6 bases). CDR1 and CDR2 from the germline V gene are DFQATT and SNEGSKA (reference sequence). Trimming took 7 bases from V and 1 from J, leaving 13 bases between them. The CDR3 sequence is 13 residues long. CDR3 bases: TGCAGTGTTCCGGACAGAAATAACTATGGCTACACCTTC. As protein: CSVPDRNNYGYTF.

DNA for the CDR3: TGTGCCAGCAGCACCACAGGGGTTCCTAGCTCCTACGAGCAGTACTTC. Protein product: CASSTTGVPSSYEQYF. The rearrangement links TRBV7-9 to TRBJ2-7; 7 bases align to TRBD1. CDR3 length: 16 residues. Per germline, CDR1 SEHNR and CDR2 FQNEAQ (reference sequence). Unmatched junction bases numbered 10, after V lost 5 bases and J lost 0 bases. Full variable domain (remainder filled in from reference TRBV7-9 and TRBJ2-7): DTGVSQNPRHKITKRGQNVTFRCDPISEHNRLYWYRQTLGQGPEFLTYFQNEAQLEKSRLLSDRFSAERPKGSFSTLEIQRTEQGDSAMYLCASSTTGVPSSYEQYFGPGTRLTVT.

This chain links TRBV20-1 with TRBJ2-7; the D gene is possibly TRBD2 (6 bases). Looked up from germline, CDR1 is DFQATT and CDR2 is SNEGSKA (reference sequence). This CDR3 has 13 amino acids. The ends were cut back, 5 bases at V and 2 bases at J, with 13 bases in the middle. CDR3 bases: TGCAGTGCTGGAGGTTGGGGGGCCTACGAGCAGTACTTC. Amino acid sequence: CSAGGWGAYEQYF.

The CDR3 bases are TGTGCCAGCGCTTTGACTTTACAGGGTACGGACATTCAGTACTTC. Its translation: CASALTLQGTDIQYF. The J gene is TRBJ2-4, the V gene TRBV12-3 or TRBV12-4; D is possibly TRBD1 (6 bases). The CDR3 sequence is 15 residues long. V was cut by 8 bases and J by 8 bases, with 22 bases left in between.

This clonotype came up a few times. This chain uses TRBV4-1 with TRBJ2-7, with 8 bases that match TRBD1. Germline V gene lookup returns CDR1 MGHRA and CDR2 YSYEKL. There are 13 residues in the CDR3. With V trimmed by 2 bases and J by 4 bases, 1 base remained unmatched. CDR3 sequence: CASSQTGGYEQYF. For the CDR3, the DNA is TGCGCCAGCAGCCAAACAGGGGGATACGAGCAGTACTTC.

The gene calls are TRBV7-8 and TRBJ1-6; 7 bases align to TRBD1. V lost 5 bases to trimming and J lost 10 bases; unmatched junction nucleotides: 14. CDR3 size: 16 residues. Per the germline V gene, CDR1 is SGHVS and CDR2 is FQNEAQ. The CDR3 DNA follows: TGTGCCAGCAGCGGCGTTACTGGGACAGTATACTCACCCCTCCACTTT. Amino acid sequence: CASSGVTGTVYSPLHF.

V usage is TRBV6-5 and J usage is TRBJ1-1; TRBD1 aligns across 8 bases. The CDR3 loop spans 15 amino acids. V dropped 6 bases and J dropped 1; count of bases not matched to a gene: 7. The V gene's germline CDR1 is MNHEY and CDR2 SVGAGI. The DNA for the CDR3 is TGTGCCAGCAGATTCTCGACAGGGGCGAACACTGAAGCTTTCTTT. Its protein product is CASRFSTGANTEAFF.

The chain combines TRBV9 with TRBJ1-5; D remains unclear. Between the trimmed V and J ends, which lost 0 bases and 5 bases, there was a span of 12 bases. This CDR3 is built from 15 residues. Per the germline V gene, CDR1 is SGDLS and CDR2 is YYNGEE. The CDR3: CASSVGAQGDQPQHF. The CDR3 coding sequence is TGTGCCAGCAGCGTAGGGGCCCAAGGAGATCAGCCCCAGCATTTT.

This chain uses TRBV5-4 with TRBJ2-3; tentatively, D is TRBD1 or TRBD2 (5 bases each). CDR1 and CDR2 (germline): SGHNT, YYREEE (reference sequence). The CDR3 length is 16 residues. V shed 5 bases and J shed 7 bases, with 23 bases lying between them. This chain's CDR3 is CASSKLRDLYLHTQYF. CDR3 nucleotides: TGTGCCAGCAGTAAACTCAGGGACCTTTACTTACATACGCAGTATTTT.

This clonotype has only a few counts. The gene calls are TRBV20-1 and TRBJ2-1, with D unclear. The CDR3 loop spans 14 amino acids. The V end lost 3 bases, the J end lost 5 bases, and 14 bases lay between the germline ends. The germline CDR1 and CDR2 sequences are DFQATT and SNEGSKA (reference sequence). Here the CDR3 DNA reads TGCAGTGCTAGTGTGGGAAATTTCCACAATGAGCAGTTCTTC. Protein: CSASVGNFHNEQFF.

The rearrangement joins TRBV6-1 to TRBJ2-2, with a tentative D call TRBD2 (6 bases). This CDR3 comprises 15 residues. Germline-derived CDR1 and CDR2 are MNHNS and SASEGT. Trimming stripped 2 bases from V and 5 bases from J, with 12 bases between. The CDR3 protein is CASSELRGRTGELFF. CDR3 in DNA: TGTGCCAGCAGTGAATTGCGGGGTCGAACCGGGGAGCTGTTTTTT.

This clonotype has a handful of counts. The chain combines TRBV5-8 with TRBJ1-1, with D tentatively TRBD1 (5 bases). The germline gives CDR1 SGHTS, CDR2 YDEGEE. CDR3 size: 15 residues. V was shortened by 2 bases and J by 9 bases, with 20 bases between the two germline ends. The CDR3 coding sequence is TGTGCCAGCAGCTTCAAGACGAGGGGCACCTTGAAAGCTTTCTTT. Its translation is CASSFKTRGTLKAFF.

The DNA of the CDR3 is TGTGCCACCAGCAGAGGACTCTTATCTGGGGCCAACGTCCTGACTTTC. Its protein product is CATSRGLLSGANVLTF. The chain links TRBV15 to TRBJ2-6; D is unclear. Trimming pared 1 base from V and 1 base from J, leaving 8 bases between. Germline CDR1 LNHNV, CDR2 YYDKDF (reference sequence). The CDR3 spans 16 residues.

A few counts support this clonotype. CDR3: CASSVEGLAGPNEQFF. The CDR3 region has the DNA TGTGCCAGCAGCGTAGAGGGACTAGCGGGACCCAATGAGCAGTTCTTC. The chain recombines TRBV9 with TRBJ2-1, with TRBD2 identical over 13 bases. V trimming: 0 bases; J trimming: 6 bases; junction bases outside the gene matches: 3. Germline lookup yields CDR1 SGDLS and CDR2 YYNGEE. This CDR3 region has 16 residues.

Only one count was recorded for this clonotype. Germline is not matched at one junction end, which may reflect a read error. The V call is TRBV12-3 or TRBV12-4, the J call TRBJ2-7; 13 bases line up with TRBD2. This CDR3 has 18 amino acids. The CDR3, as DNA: TGTACCAGCAGTTTAAGGGTAGGACTAGCGGGAGTTCGATACGAGCAGTACTTC. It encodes CTSSLRVGLAGVRYEQYF.

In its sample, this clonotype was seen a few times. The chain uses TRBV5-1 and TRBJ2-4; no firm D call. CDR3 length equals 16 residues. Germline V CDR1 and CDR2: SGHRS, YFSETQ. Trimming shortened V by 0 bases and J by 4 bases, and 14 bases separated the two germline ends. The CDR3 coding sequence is TGCGCCAGCAGCTTGGCTTTGGAGTTAGCTAAAAACATTCAGTACTTC. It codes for CASSLALELAKNIQYF.

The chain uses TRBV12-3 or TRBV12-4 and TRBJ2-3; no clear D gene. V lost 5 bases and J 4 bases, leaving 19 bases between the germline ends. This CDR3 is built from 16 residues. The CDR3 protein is CASSPTQLSVADTQYF. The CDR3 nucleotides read TGTGCCAGCAGTCCCACCCAGCTATCGGTCGCAGATACGCAGTATTTT.

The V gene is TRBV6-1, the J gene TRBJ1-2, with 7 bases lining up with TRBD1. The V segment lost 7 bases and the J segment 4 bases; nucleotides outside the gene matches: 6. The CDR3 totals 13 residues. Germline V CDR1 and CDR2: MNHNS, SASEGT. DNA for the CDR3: TGTGCCAGCACCCCGGGACAGAGCTATGGCTACACCTTC. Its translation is CASTPGQSYGYTF.

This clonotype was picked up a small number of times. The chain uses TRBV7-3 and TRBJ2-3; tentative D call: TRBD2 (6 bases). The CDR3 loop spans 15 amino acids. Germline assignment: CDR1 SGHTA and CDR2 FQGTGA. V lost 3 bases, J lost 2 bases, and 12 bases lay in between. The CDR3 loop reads CASSFSGSPTDTQYF. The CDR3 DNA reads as TGTGCCAGCAGCTTTAGCGGTTCCCCCACAGATACGCAGTATTTT.

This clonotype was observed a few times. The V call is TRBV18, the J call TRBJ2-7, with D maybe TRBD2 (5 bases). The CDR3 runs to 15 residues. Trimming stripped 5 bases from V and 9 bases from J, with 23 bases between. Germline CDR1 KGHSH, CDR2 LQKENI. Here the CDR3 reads CASSSTSLLRTWQYF. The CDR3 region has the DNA TGTGCCAGCTCATCAACTAGTCTCCTACGAACGTGGCAGTACTTC.

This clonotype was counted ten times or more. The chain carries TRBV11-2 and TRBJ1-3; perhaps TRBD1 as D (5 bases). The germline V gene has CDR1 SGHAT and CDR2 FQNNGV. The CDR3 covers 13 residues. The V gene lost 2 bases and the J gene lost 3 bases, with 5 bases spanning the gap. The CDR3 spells CASSLRGGNTIYF. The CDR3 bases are TGTGCCAGCAGCTTAAGGGGTGGAAACACCATATATTTT.

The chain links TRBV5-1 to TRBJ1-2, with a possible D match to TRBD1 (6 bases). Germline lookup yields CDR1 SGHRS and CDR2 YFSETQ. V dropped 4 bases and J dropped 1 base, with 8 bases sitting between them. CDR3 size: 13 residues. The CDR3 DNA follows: TGCGCCAGCAGCACGGACAGTAACTATGGCTACACCTTC. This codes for CASSTDSNYGYTF. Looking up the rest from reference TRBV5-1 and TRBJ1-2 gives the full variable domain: KAGVTQTPRYLIKTRGQQVTLSCSPISGHRSVSWYQQTPGQGLQFLFEYFSETQRNKGNFPGRFSGRQFSNSRSEMNVSTLELGDSALYLCASSTDSNYGYTFGSGTRLTVV.

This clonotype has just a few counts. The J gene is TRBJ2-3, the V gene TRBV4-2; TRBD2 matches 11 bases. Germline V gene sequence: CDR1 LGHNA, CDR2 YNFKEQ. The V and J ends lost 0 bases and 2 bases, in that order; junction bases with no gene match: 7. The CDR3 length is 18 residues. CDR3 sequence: CASSQDYLAGGYTDTQYF. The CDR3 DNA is TGTGCCAGCAGCCAAGATTACCTAGCGGGAGGTTACACAGATACGCAGTATTTT.

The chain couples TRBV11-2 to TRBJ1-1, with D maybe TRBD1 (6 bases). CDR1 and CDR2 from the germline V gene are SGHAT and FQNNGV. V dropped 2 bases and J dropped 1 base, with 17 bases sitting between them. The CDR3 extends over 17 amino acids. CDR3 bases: TGTGCCAGCAGCTTATACAGGGCTTCCCCGGCGAACACTGAAGCTTTCTTT. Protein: CASSLYRASPANTEAFF.

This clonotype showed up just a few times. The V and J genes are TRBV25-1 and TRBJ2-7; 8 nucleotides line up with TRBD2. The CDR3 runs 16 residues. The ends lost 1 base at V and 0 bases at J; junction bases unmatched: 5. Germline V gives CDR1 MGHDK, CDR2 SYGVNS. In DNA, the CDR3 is TGTGCCAGCAGTGAATTTGGCGGGGGGAGCTCCTACGAGCAGTACTTC. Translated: CASSEFGGGSSYEQYF.

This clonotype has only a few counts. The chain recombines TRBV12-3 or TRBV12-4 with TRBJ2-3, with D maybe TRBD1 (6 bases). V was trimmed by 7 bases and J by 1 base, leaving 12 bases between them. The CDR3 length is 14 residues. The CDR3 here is CASMGRQGTDTQYF. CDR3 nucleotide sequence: TGTGCCAGCATGGGGCGACAGGGCACAGATACGCAGTATTTT.